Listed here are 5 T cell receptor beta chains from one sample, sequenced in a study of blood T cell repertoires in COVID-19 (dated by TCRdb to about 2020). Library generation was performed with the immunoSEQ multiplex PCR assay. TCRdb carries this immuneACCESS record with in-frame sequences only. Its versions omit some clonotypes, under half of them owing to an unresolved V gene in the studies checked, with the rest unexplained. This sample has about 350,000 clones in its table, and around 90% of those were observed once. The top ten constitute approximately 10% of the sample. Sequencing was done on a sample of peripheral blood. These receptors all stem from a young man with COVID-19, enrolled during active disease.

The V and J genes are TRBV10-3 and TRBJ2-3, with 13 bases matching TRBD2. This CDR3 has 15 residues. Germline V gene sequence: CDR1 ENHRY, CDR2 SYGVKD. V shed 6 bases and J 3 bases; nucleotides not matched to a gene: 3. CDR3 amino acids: CAIRRTSGSTDTQYF. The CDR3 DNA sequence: TGTGCCATCAGAAGGACTAGCGGGAGTACAGATACGCAGTATTTT.

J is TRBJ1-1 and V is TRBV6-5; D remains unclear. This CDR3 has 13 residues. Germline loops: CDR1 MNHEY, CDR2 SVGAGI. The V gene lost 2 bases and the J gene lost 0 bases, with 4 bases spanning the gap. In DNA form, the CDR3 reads TGTGCCAGCAGTTACAGAGTGAACACTGAAGCTTTCTTT. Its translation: CASSYRVNTEAFF.

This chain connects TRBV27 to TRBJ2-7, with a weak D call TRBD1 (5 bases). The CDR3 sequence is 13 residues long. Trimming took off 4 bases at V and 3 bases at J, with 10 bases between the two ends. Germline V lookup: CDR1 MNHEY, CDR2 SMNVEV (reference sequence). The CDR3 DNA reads TGTGCCAGCAGTTCCACGACAGTCTACGAGCAGTACTTC. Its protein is CASSSTTVYEQYF.

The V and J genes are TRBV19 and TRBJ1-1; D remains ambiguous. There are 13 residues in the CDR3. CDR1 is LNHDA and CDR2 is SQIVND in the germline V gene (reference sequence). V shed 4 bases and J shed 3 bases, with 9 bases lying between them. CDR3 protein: CASSTSGYTEAFF. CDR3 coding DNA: TGTGCCAGTAGTACATCCGGGTACACTGAAGCTTTCTTT.

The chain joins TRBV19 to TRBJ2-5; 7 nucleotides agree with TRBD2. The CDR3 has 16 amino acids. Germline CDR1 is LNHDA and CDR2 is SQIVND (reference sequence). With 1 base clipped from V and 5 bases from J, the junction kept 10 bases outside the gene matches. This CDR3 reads CASSIGQAGRGETQYF. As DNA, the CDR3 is TGTGCCAGTAGTATAGGCCAAGCGGGACGGGGGGAGACCCAGTACTTC. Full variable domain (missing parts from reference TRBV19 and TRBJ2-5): DGGITQSPKYLFRKEGQNVTLSCEQNLNHDAMYWYRQDPGQGLRLIYYSQIVNDFQKGDIAEGYSVSREKKESFPLTVTSAQKNPTAFYLCASSIGQAGRGETQYFGPGTRLLVL.